This T cell receptor beta chain derives from a study of T cell changes during pregnancy in multiple sclerosis. This CDR3 spans 13 amino acids. The V gene lost 2 bases and the J gene lost 3 bases, with 5 bases spanning the gap. CDR1 is MNHEY and CDR2 is SMNVEV in the germline V gene (reference sequence). The protocol was immunoSEQ multiplex PCR, while the TCRdb copy is restricted to in-frame clones and leaves out a portion. The data show around 130,000 clones, roughly 95% seen once. The chain has TRBV27 and TRBJ2-1; tentatively, D is TRBD1 (5 bases). Material: peripheral blood, obtained after pregnancy. The sequence came from a female donor with multiple sclerosis, enrolled in a pregnancy study. In DNA form, the CDR3 reads TGTGCCAGCAGTTTAAGGGGCTACAATGAGCAGTTCTTC. Translated, it gives CASSLRGYNEQFF.